The 29 T cell receptor beta chains below all came from one sample that was sequenced in a study of T cell changes during pregnancy in multiple sclerosis. Some clones are missing from TCRdb's copy, which holds only in-frame ones; the method was immunoSEQ multiplex PCR. The table has 65,000 to 95,000 clones, 94% seen once. The material sequenced was peripheral blood, taken in the second trimester of pregnancy. The receptors here all came from a female donor in good health, enrolled as a control in a pregnancy study.

DNA for the CDR3: TGTGCCAGCAGTGACTCCGACTCTTCAGATACGCAGTATTTT. Translated, it gives CASSDSDSSDTQYF. J is TRBJ2-3 and V is TRBV6-4; D remains unclear. Germline CDR1 MRHNA, CDR2 SNTAGT. V dropped 0 bases and J dropped 4 bases, with 8 bases sitting between them. This CDR3 has 14 residues.

The chain has TRBV5-8 and TRBJ2-1, with D tentatively TRBD1 (6 bases). CDR1 and CDR2 from the germline V gene are SGHTS and YDEGEE. The V end lost 4 bases, the J end lost 10 bases, and 18 bases lay between the germline ends. CDR3 length equals 14 residues. For the CDR3, the DNA is TGTGCCAGCAGCCAGGGGTATGTTTCGGGGGAGCAGTTCTTC. Translation gives CASSQGYVSGEQFF.

V usage is TRBV2 and J usage is TRBJ2-1; TRBD2 matches 9 bases. The CDR3 contains 15 residues. Germline CDR1 reads SNHLY; CDR2 reads FYNNEI. Unmatched junction bases numbered 5, after V lost 5 bases and J lost 3 bases. CDR3 in amino acids: CASSPTSGNYNEQFF. The CDR3 region has the DNA TGTGCCAGCAGTCCGACTAGCGGAAACTACAATGAGCAGTTCTTC.

This chain connects TRBV6-6 to TRBJ2-2; 8 bases are a match to TRBD2. Trimming removed 5 bases from V and 7 bases from J; junction bases left unmatched: 12. Looked up from germline, CDR1 is MNHNY and CDR2 is SVGAGI (reference sequence). CDR3 length: 16 amino acids. The CDR3 nucleotides are TGTGCCAGCAGTGCTCTTCCAGCGGGAGAGATCGGGGAGCTGTTTTTT. Translation: CASSALPAGEIGELFF.

The chain recombines TRBV6-6 with TRBJ1-2, with 9 nucleotides matching TRBD1. There are 15 residues in the CDR3. Germline lookup yields CDR1 MNHNY and CDR2 SVGAGI (reference sequence). The V and J ends lost 5 bases and 4 bases, in that order; junction bases with no gene match: 8. CDR3 bases: TGTGCCAGCAGTCAGAACCGGGACAGGGTCTATGGCTACACCTTC. The encoded protein is CASSQNRDRVYGYTF.

The rearrangement joins TRBV7-2 to TRBJ1-2, with D maybe TRBD1 (5 bases). The CDR3 contains 14 residues. V was clipped by 5 bases and J by 8 bases, with 18 bases between them. Germline CDR1 SGHTA, CDR2 FQGNSA. CDR3 amino acids: CASSRPILGGGYTF. DNA of the CDR3: TGTGCCAGCAGCCGACCCATACTCGGGGGGGGCTACACCTTC.

This clone was counted a single time. This chain links TRBV28 with TRBJ2-1, with 7 bases lining up with TRBD1. The CDR3 has 15 residues. The trim removed 6 bases at V and 3 bases at J, leaving 8 bases unmatched. Germline assignment: CDR1 MDHEN and CDR2 SYDVKM. The CDR3 nucleotides are TGTGCCAGCAGGCATCCGGGACAGAACTACAATGAGCAGTTCTTC. This gives the protein CASRHPGQNYNEQFF.

The rearrangement joins TRBV7-6 to TRBJ2-1, with TRBD1 matching over 8 bases. CDR1 is SGHVS and CDR2 is FNYEAQ in the germline V gene. Germline trimming cut 5 bases from V and 4 bases from J; bases unmatched to any gene: 7. The CDR3 runs 15 residues. CDR3: CASSTGTGDYNEQFF. The CDR3 DNA reads TGTGCCAGCAGCACCGGGACAGGCGATTACAATGAGCAGTTCTTC. The full variable domain, with the rest looked up from reference TRBV7-6 and TRBJ2-1, is GAGVSQSPRYKVTKRGQDVALRCDPISGHVSLYWYRQALGQGPEFLTYFNYEAQQDKSGLPNDRFSAERPEGSISTLTIQRTEQRDSAMYRCASSTGTGDYNEQFFGPGTRLTVL.

The V gene is TRBV27, the J gene TRBJ2-7; D perhaps matches TRBD1 (6 bases). Germline V gene data show CDR1 as MNHEY and CDR2 as SMNVEV (reference sequence). This CDR3 is 14 amino acids long. V gave up 2 bases and J gave up 4 bases, with 12 bases separating them. This CDR3 reads CASSLQGTLYEQYF. CDR3 in DNA: TGTGCCAGCAGTTTACAGGGGACCTTATACGAGCAGTACTTC.

The rearrangement joins TRBV11-2 to TRBJ2-1; 9 bases match TRBD1. The V and J ends lost 4 bases and 1 base, in that order; junction bases with no gene match: 2. Germline V gene lookup returns CDR1 SGHAT and CDR2 FQNNGV. The CDR3 runs 15 residues. The CDR3 DNA reads TGTGCCAGCAGCTCAGGACAGGGGTCCTACAATGAGCAGTTCTTC. As protein: CASSSGQGSYNEQFF.

The chain uses TRBV4-1 and TRBJ1-6; 10 positions agree with TRBD1. The length of the CDR3 is 18 residues. The V segment lost 1 base and the J segment 10 bases; nucleotides outside the gene matches: 13. Looked up from germline, CDR1 is MGHRA and CDR2 is YSYEKL. CDR3 coding DNA: TGCGCCAGCAGCCAAGGGGACAGGGGTGCTTGGGGGGTGTCACCCCTCCACTTT. Encoded protein: CASSQGDRGAWGVSPLHF.

The V and J genes are TRBV28 and TRBJ2-1; 11 bases align to TRBD2. Germline-derived CDR1 and CDR2 are MDHEN and SYDVKM. The trim removed 2 bases at V and 10 bases at J, leaving 4 bases unmatched. The CDR3 sequence is 14 residues long. DNA for the CDR3: TGTGCCAGCAGTTTAGCGCTAGCGGGAGGCGAGCAGTTCTTC. Its protein is CASSLALAGGEQFF.

This sequence joins TRBV6-1 and TRBJ1-4, with 7 bases lining up with TRBD1. The germline CDR1 and CDR2 sequences are MNHNS and SASEGT. J lost 2 bases, V lost 4 bases, and 4 bases had no gene match. The CDR3 contains 15 residues. The CDR3 sequence: CASSGQGNTNEKLFF. The DNA of the CDR3 is TGTGCCAGCAGTGGACAGGGAAATACTAATGAAAAACTGTTTTTT.

The V call is TRBV7-9, the J call TRBJ2-7, with TRBD2 as a possible D gene (6 bases). This CDR3 contains 14 residues. V was pared by 5 bases and J by 3 bases, with 14 bases between. Germline CDR1 and CDR2: SEHNR and FQNEAQ (reference sequence). CDR3 region: CASSPPPEGYEQYF. The CDR3 bases are TGTGCCAGCAGCCCACCCCCGGAGGGCTACGAGCAGTACTTC.

This clone came up a few times. The chain links TRBV7-8 to TRBJ2-7; possible D gene TRBD1, 5 bases. CDR1 SGHVS and CDR2 FQNEAQ come from the germline V gene. This CDR3 has 14 residues. Trimming left V 2 bases short and J 3 bases short, with 11 bases between. The chain's CDR3 is CASSLQGLYYEQYF. CDR3 nucleotides: TGTGCCAGCAGCTTACAGGGCCTTTACTACGAGCAGTACTTC.

This clone appeared a few times. This chain joins TRBV14 and TRBJ2-1; TRBD2 agrees at 12 bases. Germline CDR1 SGHDN, CDR2 FVKESK. The CDR3 is made up of 12 amino acids. V was clipped by 6 bases and J by 15 bases; unmatched bases: 6. The CDR3 bases are TGTGCCAGCAGTCCTAGCGGGAGGGTTTCGTTCTTC. It codes for CASSPSGRVSFF.

The chain couples TRBV2 to TRBJ1-5; D might be TRBD1 (5 bases). Germline lookup yields CDR1 SNHLY and CDR2 FYNNEI. The CDR3 contains 14 residues. V lost 3 bases and J 6 bases, leaving 12 bases between the germline ends. CDR3 coding DNA: TGTGCCAGCAGTGAGCAGGGTCAAGGTCAGCCCCAGCATTTT. Encoded protein: CASSEQGQGQPQHF.

This clone was seen once. Mismatch with germline at one junction end may stem from a read error. The gene calls are TRBV5-1 and TRBJ2-1; 12 positions agree with TRBD1. Germline CDR1 SGHRS, CDR2 YFSETQ. The CDR3 runs to 16 residues. This CDR3 is CASSLAVPGQGAGGIF. For the CDR3, the DNA is TGCGCCAGCAGCTTGGCGGTCCCGGGACAGGGGGCGGGTGGGATCTTC.

The chain uses TRBV6-1 and TRBJ2-7; possible D gene TRBD2, 7 bases. The CDR3 runs 15 residues. V lost 4 bases and J 7 bases, leaving 20 bases between the germline ends. Germline loops: CDR1 MNHNS, CDR2 SASEGT. The CDR3 is CASSARGASRVEQYF. The CDR3 coding sequence is TGTGCCAGCAGTGCCCGGGGGGCTAGTCGGGTGGAGCAGTACTTC.

The rearrangement joins TRBV5-1 to TRBJ1-6; TRBD1 might be the D (5 bases). The CDR3 covers 14 residues. Germline V lookup: CDR1 SGHRS, CDR2 YFSETQ. Between the trimmed V and J ends, which lost 0 bases and 6 bases, there was a span of 7 bases. The CDR3 is CASSLEGANSPLHF. The CDR3 bases are TGCGCCAGCAGCTTGGAAGGGGCTAATTCACCCCTCCACTTT.

The chain carries TRBV6-1 and TRBJ1-5; D is undetermined. The CDR3 length is 14 residues. V was cut by 6 bases and J by 1 base, with 10 bases left in between. CDR1 is MNHNS and CDR2 is SASEGT in the germline V gene. The CDR3 region is CASRGGGSNQPQHF. The DNA of the CDR3 is TGTGCCAGCAGGGGAGGAGGAAGCAATCAGCCCCAGCATTTT.

The chain recombines TRBV10-3 with TRBJ2-3; 7 nucleotides align to TRBD1. V was clipped by 3 bases and J by 2 bases; unmatched bases: 8. Germline assignment: CDR1 ENHRY and CDR2 SYGVKD. The CDR3 is 16 residues long. In DNA form, the CDR3 reads TGTGCCATCAGTGAAAAAGGGACAGCCCACACAGATACGCAGTATTTT. It translates to CAISEKGTAHTDTQYF.

The CDR3 loop is CASSFAGSSYEQYF. In DNA, the CDR3 is TGCGCCAGCAGCTTCGCGGGAAGCTCCTACGAGCAGTACTTC. The rearrangement links TRBV5-1 to TRBJ2-7, with a weak D call TRBD2 (6 bases). The V gene lost 2 bases and the J gene lost 0 bases, with 9 bases spanning the gap. CDR3 length: 14 residues. Germline V gives CDR1 SGHRS, CDR2 YFSETQ.

The chain combines TRBV4-1 with TRBJ2-1; D remains ambiguous. This CDR3 has 17 residues. The germline V gene has CDR1 MGHRA and CDR2 YSYEKL. Trimming cost V 2 bases and J 0 bases, with 14 bases left between them. The CDR3, as DNA: TGCGCCAGCAGCCAATTTTACCCTCTAACCTCCTACAATGAGCAGTTCTTC. Residues: CASSQFYPLTSYNEQFF.

This sequence joins TRBV2 and TRBJ2-3; 16 bases line up with TRBD2. Germline-derived CDR1 and CDR2 are SNHLY and FYNNEI. J was trimmed by 5 bases and V by 8 bases; bases with no gene match: 10. CDR3 length: 17 residues. DNA of the CDR3: TGTGCCAGCTTCGGGACTAGCGGGAGGGCCCCCGGAGATACGCAGTATTTT. As protein: CASFGTSGRAPGDTQYF.

This CDR3 reads CASSFLAGEYNEQFF. The CDR3 nucleotides read TGTGCCAGCAGCTTCCTAGCGGGGGAGTACAATGAGCAGTTCTTC. The V gene is TRBV11-2, the J gene TRBJ2-1; 10 bases are a match to TRBD2. Germline V gene lookup returns CDR1 SGHAT and CDR2 FQNNGV. This CDR3 is 15 amino acids long. J lost 4 bases, V lost 3 bases, and 3 bases had no gene match.

This sequence joins TRBV2 and TRBJ2-2; a possible D gene is TRBD2 (6 bases). Trimming cost V 6 bases and J 1 base, with 12 bases left between them. The CDR3 totals 15 residues. The germline gives CDR1 SNHLY, CDR2 FYNNEI. CDR3 sequence (DNA): TGTGCCAGCAGCGTTTTGGAGGGGAACACCGGGGAGCTGTTTTTT. It codes for CASSVLEGNTGELFF.

The gene calls are TRBV2 and TRBJ2-7, with TRBD2 matching over 8 bases. After removal of 1 base from V and 2 bases from J, the junction contained 13 bases not matched to a gene. The CDR3 covers 18 residues. The V gene's germline CDR1 is SNHLY and CDR2 FYNNEI. The CDR3 DNA reads as TGTGCCAGCAGTGAAGGAGTCCTAGCGGGTCCGCCTACCTACGAGCAGTACTTC. It is translated as CASSEGVLAGPPTYEQYF.

V usage is TRBV29-1 and J usage is TRBJ2-3; D might be TRBD2 (5 bases). V gave up 5 bases and J gave up 1 base, with 10 bases separating them. The CDR3 covers 13 residues. Germline V gene sequence: CDR1 SQVTM, CDR2 ANQGSEA. Here the CDR3 reads CSVRLPGTDTQYF. The CDR3 nucleotides read TGCAGCGTTCGACTACCGGGCACAGATACGCAGTATTTT.